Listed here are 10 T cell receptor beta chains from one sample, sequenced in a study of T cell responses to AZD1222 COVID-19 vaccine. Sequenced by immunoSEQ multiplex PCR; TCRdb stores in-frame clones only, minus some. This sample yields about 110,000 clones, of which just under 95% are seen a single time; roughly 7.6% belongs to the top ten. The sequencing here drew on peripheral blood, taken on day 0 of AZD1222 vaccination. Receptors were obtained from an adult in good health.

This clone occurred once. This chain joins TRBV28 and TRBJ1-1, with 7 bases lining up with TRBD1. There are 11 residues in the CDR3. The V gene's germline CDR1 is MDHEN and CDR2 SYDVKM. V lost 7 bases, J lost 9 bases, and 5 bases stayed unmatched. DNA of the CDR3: TGTGCCAGCATTGAGGGGGCGAAAGCTTTCTTT. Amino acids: CASIEGAKAFF. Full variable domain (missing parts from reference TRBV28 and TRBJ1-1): DVKVTQSSRYLVKRTGEKVFLECVQDMDHENMFWYRQDPGLGLRLIYFSYDVKMKEKGDIPEGYSVSREKKERFSLILESASTNQTSMYLCASIEGAKAFFGQGTRLTVV.

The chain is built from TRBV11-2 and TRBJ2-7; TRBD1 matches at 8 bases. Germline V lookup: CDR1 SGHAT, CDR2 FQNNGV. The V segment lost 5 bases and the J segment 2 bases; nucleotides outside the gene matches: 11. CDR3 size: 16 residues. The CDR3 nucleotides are TGTGCCAGCAGCAAATTCGACAGGGGACCGACCTACGAGCAGTACTTC. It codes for CASSKFDRGPTYEQYF.

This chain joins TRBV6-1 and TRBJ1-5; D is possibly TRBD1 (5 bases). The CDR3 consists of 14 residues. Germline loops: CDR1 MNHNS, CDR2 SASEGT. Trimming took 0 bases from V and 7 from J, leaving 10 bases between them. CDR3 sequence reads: CASSEAGGKQPQHF. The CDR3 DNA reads TGTGCCAGCAGTGAAGCGGGGGGTAAACAGCCCCAGCATTTT.

The chain's CDR3 is CASSNLGASYNEQFF. As DNA, the CDR3 is TGTGCCAGCAGTAACCTCGGGGCCTCCTACAATGAGCAGTTCTTC. The rearrangement uses TRBV6-5 and TRBJ2-1, with D perhaps TRBD1 or TRBD2 (5 bases each). Germline CDR1 reads MNHEY; CDR2 reads SVGAGI. The length of the CDR3 is 15 residues. V was shortened by 5 bases and J by 0 bases, with 11 bases between the two germline ends.

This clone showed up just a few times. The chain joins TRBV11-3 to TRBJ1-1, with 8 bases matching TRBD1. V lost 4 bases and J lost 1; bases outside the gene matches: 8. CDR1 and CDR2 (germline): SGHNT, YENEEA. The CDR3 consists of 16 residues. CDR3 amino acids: CASSSRTGRGNTEAFF. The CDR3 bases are TGTGCCAGCAGCTCCAGGACAGGGAGGGGGAACACTGAAGCTTTCTTT.

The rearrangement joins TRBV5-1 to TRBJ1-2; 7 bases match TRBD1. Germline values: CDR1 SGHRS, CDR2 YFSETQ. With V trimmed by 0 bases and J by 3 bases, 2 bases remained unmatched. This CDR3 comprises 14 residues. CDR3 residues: CASSLGQGDYGYTF. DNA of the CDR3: TGCGCCAGCAGCTTGGGGCAGGGGGACTATGGCTACACCTTC.

CDR3 protein: CASSARTGGAYTEAFF. CDR3 nucleotides: TGTGCCAGCAGCGCGCGGACAGGGGGCGCTTACACTGAAGCTTTCTTT. This rearrangement joins TRBV5-5 to TRBJ1-1; 11 bases align to TRBD1. Germline CDR1 reads SGHKS; CDR2 reads YYEKEE (reference sequence). There are 16 residues in the CDR3. J was trimmed by 3 bases and V by 4 bases; bases with no gene match: 8. Using reference TRBV5-5 and TRBJ1-1 for the parts outside the CDR3, the full variable domain is DAGVTQSPTHLIKTRGQQVTLRCSPISGHKSVSWYQQVLGQGPQFIFQYYEKEERGRGNFPDRFSARQFPNYSSELNVNALLLGDSALYLCASSARTGGAYTEAFFGQGTRLTVV.

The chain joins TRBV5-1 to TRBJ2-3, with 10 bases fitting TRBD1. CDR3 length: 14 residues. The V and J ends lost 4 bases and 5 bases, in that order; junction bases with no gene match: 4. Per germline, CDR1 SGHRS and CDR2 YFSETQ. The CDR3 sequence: CASSNGQGVDTQYF. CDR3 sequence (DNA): TGCGCCAGCAGCAACGGACAGGGGGTAGATACGCAGTATTTT.

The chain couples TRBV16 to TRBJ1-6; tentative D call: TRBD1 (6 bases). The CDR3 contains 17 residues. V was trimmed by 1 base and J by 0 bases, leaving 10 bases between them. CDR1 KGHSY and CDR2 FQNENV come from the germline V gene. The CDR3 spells CASSQLTGSSYNSPLHF. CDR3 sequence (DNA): TGTGCCAGCAGCCAATTAACAGGGAGCTCCTATAATTCACCCCTCCACTTT.

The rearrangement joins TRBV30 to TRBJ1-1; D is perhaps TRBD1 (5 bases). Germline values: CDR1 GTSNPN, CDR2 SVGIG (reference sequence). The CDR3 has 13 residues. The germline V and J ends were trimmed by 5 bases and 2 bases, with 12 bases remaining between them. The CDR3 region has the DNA TGTGCCTGGGAGGGACCGTTAAACACTGAAGCTTTCTTT. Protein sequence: CAWEGPLNTEAFF.